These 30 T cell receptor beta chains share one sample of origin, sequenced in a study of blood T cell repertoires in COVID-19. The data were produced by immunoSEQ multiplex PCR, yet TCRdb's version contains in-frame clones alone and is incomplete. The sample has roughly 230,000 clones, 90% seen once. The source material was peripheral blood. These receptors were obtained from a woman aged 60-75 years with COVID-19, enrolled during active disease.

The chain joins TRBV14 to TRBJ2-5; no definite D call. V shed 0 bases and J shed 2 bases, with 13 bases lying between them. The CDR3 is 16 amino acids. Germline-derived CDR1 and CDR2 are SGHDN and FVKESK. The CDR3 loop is CASSQDLSRGQETQYF. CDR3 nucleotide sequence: TGTGCCAGCAGCCAAGATTTAAGTAGAGGTCAAGAGACCCAGTACTTC.

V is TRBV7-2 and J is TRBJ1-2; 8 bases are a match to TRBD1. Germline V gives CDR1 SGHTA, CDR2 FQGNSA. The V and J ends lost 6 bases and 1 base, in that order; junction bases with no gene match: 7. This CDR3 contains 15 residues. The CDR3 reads CASRAAGGLNYGYTF. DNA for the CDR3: TGTGCCAGCAGGGCCGCAGGGGGCCTTAACTATGGCTACACCTTC.

The CDR3 protein is CSVNDQGGTEAFF. CDR3 bases: TGCAGCGTTAATGATCAGGGAGGGACTGAAGCTTTCTTT. This chain uses TRBV29-1 with TRBJ1-1, with TRBD1 as a possible D gene (5 bases). CDR3 length: 13 residues. Between the trimmed V and J ends, which lost 5 bases and 5 bases, there was a span of 15 bases. From germline, CDR1 is SQVTM and CDR2 ANQGSEA.

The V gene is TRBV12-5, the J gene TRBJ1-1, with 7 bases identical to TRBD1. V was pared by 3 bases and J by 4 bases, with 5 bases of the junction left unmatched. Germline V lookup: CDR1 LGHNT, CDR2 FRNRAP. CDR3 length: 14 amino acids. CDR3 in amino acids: CASGFGTAVTEAFF. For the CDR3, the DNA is TGTGCTAGTGGTTTCGGGACAGCGGTCACTGAAGCTTTCTTT.

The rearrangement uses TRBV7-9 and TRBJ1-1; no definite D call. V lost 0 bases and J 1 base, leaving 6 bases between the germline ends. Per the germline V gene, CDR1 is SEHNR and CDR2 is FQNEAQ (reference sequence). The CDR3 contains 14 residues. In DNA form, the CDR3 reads TGTGCCAGCAGCTTAGCACTAGGGAACACTGAAGCTTTCTTT. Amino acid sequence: CASSLALGNTEAFF.

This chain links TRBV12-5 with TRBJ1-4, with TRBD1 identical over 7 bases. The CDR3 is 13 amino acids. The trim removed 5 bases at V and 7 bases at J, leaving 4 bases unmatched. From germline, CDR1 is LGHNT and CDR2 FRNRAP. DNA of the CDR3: TGTGCTAGTGGTGTACAGGGGAGTGAAAAACTGTTTTTT. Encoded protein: CASGVQGSEKLFF. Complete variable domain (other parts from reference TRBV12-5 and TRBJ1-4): DARVTQTPRHKVTEMGQEVTMRCQPILGHNTVFWYRQTMMQGLELLAYFRNRAPLDDSGMPKDRFSAEMPDATLATLKIQPSEPRDSAVYFCASGVQGSEKLFFGSGTQLSVL.

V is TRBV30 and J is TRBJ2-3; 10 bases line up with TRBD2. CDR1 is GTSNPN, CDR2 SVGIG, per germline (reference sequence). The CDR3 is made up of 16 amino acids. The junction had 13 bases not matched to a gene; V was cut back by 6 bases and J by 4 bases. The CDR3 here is CACTQAGGPVPDTQYF. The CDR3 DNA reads TGTGCCTGTACCCAAGCGGGGGGGCCTGTCCCAGATACGCAGTATTTT.

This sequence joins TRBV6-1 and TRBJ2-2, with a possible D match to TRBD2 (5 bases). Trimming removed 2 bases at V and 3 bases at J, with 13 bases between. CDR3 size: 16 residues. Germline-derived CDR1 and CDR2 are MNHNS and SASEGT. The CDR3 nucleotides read TGTGCCAGCAGTGAATCGTTCGGGGTTTACACCGGGGAGCTGTTTTTT. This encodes CASSESFGVYTGELFF.

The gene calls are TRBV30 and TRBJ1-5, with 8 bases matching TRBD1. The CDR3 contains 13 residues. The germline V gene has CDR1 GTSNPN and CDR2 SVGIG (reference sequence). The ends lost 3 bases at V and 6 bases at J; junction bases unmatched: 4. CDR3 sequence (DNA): TGTGCCTGGAGCTCAGGGGGCGGTCAGCCCCAGCATTTT. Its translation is CAWSSGGGQPQHF.

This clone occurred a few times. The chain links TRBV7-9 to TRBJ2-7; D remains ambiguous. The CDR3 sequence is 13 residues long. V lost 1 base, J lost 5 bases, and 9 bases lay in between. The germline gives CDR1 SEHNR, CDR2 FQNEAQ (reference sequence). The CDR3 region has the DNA TGTGCCAGCAGCTTAGGAGGTGGTGACGAGCAGTACTTC. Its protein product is CASSLGGGDEQYF.

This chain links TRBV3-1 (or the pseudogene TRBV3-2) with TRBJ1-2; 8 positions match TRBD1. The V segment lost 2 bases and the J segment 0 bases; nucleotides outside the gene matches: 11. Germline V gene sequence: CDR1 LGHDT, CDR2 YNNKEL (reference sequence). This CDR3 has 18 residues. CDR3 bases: TGTGCCAGCAGCCAATCAACCGGGACAGGCGCACCTAACTATGGCTACACCTTC. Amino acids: CASSQSTGTGAPNYGYTF.

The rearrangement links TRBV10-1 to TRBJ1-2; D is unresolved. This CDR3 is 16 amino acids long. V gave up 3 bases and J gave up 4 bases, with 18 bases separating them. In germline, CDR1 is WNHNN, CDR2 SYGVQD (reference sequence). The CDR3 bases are TGCGCCAGCAGTGACCCCCGTGCGGGATTCGGCTATGGCTACACCTTC. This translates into CASSDPRAGFGYGYTF.

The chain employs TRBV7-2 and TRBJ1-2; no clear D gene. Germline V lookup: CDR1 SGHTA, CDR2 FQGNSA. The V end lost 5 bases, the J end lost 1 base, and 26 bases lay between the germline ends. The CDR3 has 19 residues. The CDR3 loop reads CASSPHVADPTTLNYGYTF. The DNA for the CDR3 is TGTGCCAGCAGCCCCCATGTTGCAGACCCGACGACTCTTAACTATGGCTACACCTTC.

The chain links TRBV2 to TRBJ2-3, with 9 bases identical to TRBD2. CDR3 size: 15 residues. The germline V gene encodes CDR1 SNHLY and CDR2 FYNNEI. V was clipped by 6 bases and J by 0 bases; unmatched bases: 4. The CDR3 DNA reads TGTGCCAGCAGCATGCGGGGGGGGAGCACAGATACGCAGTATTTT. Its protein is CASSMRGGSTDTQYF.

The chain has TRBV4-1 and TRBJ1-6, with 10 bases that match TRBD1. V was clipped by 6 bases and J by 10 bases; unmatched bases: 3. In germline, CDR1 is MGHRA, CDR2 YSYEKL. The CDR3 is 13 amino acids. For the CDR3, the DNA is TGCGCCAGCAGTCAGACAGGGGGCTCACCCCTCCACTTT. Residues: CASSQTGGSPLHF.

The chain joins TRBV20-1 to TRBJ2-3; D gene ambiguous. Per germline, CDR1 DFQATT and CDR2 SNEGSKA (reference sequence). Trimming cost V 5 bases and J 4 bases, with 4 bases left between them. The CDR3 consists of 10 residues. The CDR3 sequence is CSAAADTQYF. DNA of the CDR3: TGCAGTGCTGCAGCAGATACGCAGTATTTT.

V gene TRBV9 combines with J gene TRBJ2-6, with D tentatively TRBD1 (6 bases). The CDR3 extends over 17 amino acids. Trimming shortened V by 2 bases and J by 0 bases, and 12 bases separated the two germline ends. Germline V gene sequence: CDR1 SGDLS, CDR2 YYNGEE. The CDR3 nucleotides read TGTGCCAGCAGCGTGGGACACCTGGTCTCTGGGGCCAACGTCCTGACTTTC. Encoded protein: CASSVGHLVSGANVLTF.

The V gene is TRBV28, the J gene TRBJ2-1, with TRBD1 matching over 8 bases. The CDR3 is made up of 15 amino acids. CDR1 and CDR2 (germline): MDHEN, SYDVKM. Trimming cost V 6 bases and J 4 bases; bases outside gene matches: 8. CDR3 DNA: TGTGCCAGCAGCTCCGGACAGGGCCCTTACAATGAGCAGTTCTTC. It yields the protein CASSSGQGPYNEQFF.

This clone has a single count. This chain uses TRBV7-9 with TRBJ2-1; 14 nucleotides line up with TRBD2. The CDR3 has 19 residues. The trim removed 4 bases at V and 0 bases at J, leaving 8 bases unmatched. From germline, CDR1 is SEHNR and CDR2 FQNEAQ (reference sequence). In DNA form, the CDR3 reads TGTGCCAGCAGCTCACTCGGACTAGCGGGGGGAAACTCCTACAATGAGCAGTTCTTC. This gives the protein CASSSLGLAGGNSYNEQFF.

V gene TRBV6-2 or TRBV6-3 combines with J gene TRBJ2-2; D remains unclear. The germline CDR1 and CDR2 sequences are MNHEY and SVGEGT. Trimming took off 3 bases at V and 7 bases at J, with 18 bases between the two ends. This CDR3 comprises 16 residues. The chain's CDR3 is CASSYLLEPSSGELFF. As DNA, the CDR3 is TGTGCCAGCAGTTATCTCCTGGAGCCCTCAAGCGGGGAGCTGTTTTTT.

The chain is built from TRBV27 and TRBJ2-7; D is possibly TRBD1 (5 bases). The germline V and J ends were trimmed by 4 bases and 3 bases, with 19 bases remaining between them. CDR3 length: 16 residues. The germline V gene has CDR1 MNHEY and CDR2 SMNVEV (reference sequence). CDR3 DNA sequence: TGTGCCAGCAGTTACGCGACAGACCGACACTACTACGAGCAGTACTTC. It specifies CASSYATDRHYYEQYF.

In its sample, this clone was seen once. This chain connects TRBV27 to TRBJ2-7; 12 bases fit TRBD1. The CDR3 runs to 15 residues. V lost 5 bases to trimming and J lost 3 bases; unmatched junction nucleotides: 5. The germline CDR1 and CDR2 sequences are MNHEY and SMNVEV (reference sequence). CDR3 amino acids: CASSGRDRGLYEQYF. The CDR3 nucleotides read TGTGCCAGCAGTGGACGGGACAGGGGGCTCTACGAGCAGTACTTC.

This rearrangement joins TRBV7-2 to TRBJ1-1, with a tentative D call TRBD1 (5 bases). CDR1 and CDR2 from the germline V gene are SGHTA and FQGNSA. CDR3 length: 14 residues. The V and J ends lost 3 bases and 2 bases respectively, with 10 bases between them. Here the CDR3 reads CASSFRASNTEAFF. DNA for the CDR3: TGTGCCAGCAGCTTCAGGGCTTCTAACACTGAAGCTTTCTTT.

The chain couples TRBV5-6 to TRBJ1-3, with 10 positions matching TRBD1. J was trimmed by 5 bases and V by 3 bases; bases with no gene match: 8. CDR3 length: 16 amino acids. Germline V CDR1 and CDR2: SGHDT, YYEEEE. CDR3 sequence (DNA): TGTGCCAGCAGCTCGACAGGGGGCAGGCGGAGAAACACCATATATTTT. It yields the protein CASSSTGGRRRNTIYF.

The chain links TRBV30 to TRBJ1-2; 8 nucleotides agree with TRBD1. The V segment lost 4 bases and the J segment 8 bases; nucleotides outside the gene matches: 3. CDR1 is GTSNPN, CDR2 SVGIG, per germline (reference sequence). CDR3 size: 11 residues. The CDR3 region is CAWTDRDGYTF. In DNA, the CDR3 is TGTGCCTGGACGGACAGGGACGGCTACACCTTC.

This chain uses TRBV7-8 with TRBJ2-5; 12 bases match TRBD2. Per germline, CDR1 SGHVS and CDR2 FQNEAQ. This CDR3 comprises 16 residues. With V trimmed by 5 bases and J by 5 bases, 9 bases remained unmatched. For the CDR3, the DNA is TGTGCCAGCAGCCCGACTAGCGGGGGTTTCGGGGAGACCCAGTACTTC. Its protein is CASSPTSGGFGETQYF. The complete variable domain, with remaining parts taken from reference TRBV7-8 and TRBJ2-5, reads GAGVSQSPRYKVAKRGQDVALRCDPISGHVSLFWYQQALGQGPEFLTYFQNEAQLDKSGLPSDRFFAERPEGSVSTLKIQRTQQEDSAVYLCASSPTSGGFGETQYFGPGTRLLVL.

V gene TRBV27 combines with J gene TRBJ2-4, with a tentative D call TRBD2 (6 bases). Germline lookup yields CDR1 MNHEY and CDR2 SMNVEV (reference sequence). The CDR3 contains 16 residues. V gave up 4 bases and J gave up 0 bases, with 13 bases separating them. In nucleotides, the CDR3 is TGTGCCAGCAGTTATTTGCAGGGACTAGCCAAAAACATTCAGTACTTC. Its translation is CASSYLQGLAKNIQYF.

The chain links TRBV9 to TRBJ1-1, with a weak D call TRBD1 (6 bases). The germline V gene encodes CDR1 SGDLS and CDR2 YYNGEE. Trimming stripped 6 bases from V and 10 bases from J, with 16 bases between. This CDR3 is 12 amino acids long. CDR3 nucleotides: TGTGCCAGCACCTCGGGGGGGCGGCGAGCTTTCTTT. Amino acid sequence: CASTSGGRRAFF.

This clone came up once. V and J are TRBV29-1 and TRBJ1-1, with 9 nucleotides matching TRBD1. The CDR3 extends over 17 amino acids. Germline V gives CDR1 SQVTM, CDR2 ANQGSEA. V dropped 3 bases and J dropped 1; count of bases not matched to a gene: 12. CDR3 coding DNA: TGCAGCGTTGATAGGCCCGGGACAGGGTTGGGGAACACTGAAGCTTTCTTT. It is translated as CSVDRPGTGLGNTEAFF.

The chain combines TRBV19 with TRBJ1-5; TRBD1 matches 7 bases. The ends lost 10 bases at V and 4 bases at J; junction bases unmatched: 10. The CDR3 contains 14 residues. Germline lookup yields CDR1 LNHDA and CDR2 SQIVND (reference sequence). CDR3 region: CATSTGWGNQPQHF. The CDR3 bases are TGTGCCACCTCGACAGGGTGGGGGAATCAGCCCCAGCATTTT.